The clone carrying this TCR beta chain appeared a few times. The antigen is not known. CDR1 and CDR2 from the germline V gene are SNHLY and FYNNEI. This CDR3 has 16 residues. V gave up 3 bases and J gave up 9 bases, with 21 bases separating them. The data originate from a study of T-cell memory formation after mild COVID-19. TCRdb passed the 5' RACE reads through MiXCR, listing each CDR3 protein once. The sample yields about 120,000 distinct CDR3 sequences, over 20% seen once. Study findings and constraints: CM and EM subsets held most contracting CD4+ clones; EMRA held CD8+ ones. Pre-infection memory harbored some responding clones, suggesting cross-reactive memory joined.

The TCR was taken from a man younger than 30 who had mild COVID-19 (a few samples of this study predate the infection). Cell type and time point are not known. This chain joins TRBV2 and TRBJ1-3, with a possible D match to TRBD1 (6 bases). Input material: PBMCs or a T cell subset sorted from them (not recorded which). CDR3 sequence (DNA): TGTGCCAGCAGTGAGTCGTTGTTAACAGGGCTACGCACCATATATTTT. Its protein product is CASSESLLTGLRTIYF. The variable domain in full, completed from reference TRBV2 and TRBJ1-3, reads EPEVTQTPSHQVTQMGQEVILRCVPISNHLYFYWYRQILGQKVEFLVSFYNNEISEKSEIFDDQFSVERPDGSNFTLKIRSTKLEDSAMYFCASSESLLTGLRTIYFGEGSWLTVV.